Each of the 21 T cell receptor beta chains below was sequenced from the same sample in a study of T cells in localized non-small cell lung cancer. Here immunoSEQ multiplex PCR was the method, and the copy in TCRdb shows in-frame clones only, minus some. In the table there are about 9,600 clones, roughly 88% of which are singletons. Specimen: peripheral blood, collected before any cancer treatment. These receptors were taken from an older male donor with stage III squamous cell lung carcinoma.

The gene calls are TRBV7-8 and TRBJ1-3; D is unclear. This CDR3 contains 15 residues. The germline gives CDR1 SGHVS, CDR2 FQNEAQ. Deletions cut 2 bases from V and 0 bases from J, with 8 bases between. The CDR3 nucleotides read TGTGCCAGCAGCTTAACGGCTACCTCTGGAAACACCATATATTTT. Its translation is CASSLTATSGNTIYF.

V is TRBV27 and J is TRBJ2-3; D unclear. Germline V gene sequence: CDR1 MNHEY, CDR2 SMNVEV (reference sequence). The CDR3 has 14 residues. Trimming shortened V by 3 bases and J by 0 bases, and 7 bases separated the two germline ends. The CDR3 is CASSFLGSTDTQYF. In DNA form, the CDR3 reads TGTGCCAGCAGTTTCCTGGGGAGCACAGATACGCAGTATTTT.

This clone was seen a few times. The chain employs TRBV13 and TRBJ1-1; D is perhaps TRBD1 (6 bases). The CDR3 has 17 amino acids. Germline values: CDR1 PRHDT, CDR2 FYEKMQ (reference sequence). The V end lost 5 bases, the J end lost 4 bases, and 23 bases lay between the germline ends. The CDR3, as DNA: TGTGCCAGCAGCGTACGAGACCTAACAGGGATGGGCACTGAAGCTTTCTTT. Translated: CASSVRDLTGMGTEAFF.

This chain uses TRBV5-1 with TRBJ2-1; D is perhaps TRBD2 (6 bases). Germline CDR1 and CDR2: SGHRS and YFSETQ. V lost 6 bases to trimming and J lost 4 bases, with 14 bases between them. The CDR3 sequence is 14 residues long. The CDR3 nucleotides are TGCGCCAGCATCGGGCGGGATCCATACAATGAGCAGTTCTTC. Residues: CASIGRDPYNEQFF.

V usage is TRBV6-5 and J usage is TRBJ2-5, with 10 bases lining up with TRBD1. Germline CDR1 is MNHEY and CDR2 is SVGAGI. The CDR3 extends over 14 amino acids. With V trimmed by 5 bases and J by 5 bases, 5 bases remained unmatched. The CDR3 DNA follows: TGTGCCAGCAGTCGGGACAGGGGAATGGAGACCCAGTACTTC. The encoded protein is CASSRDRGMETQYF.

The gene calls are TRBV5-1 and TRBJ2-1; D possibly corresponds to TRBD1 (6 bases). The CDR3 sequence is 14 residues long. In germline, CDR1 is SGHRS, CDR2 YFSETQ. Trimming took 0 bases from V and 4 from J, leaving 8 bases between them. The CDR3 reads CASSLGQEYNEQFF. The CDR3 DNA is TGCGCCAGCAGCTTGGGACAGGAATACAATGAGCAGTTCTTC.

The chain has TRBV28 and TRBJ1-1; 7 bases are a match to TRBD1. Unmatched junction bases numbered 9, after V lost 4 bases and J lost 1 base. Germline V CDR1 and CDR2: MDHEN, SYDVKM. The CDR3 has 16 residues. Here the CDR3 DNA reads TGTGCCAGCAGTTCCCGGACAGGCCTCGGGAACACTGAAGCTTTCTTT. It yields the protein CASSSRTGLGNTEAFF.

The V and J genes are TRBV9 and TRBJ1-5; 7 bases map to TRBD1. Germline CDR1 is SGDLS and CDR2 is YYNGEE. Trimming removed 4 bases from V and 7 bases from J; junction bases left unmatched: 5. CDR3 length: 13 residues. The CDR3 region is CASSSGGEQPQHF. The CDR3 bases are TGTGCCAGCAGCTCAGGGGGTGAACAGCCCCAGCATTTT.

The chain recombines TRBV5-1 with TRBJ2-7, with TRBD1 matching over 9 bases. After removal of 4 bases from V and 2 bases from J, the junction contained 10 bases not matched to a gene. The CDR3 length is 16 residues. Germline-derived CDR1 and CDR2 are SGHRS and YFSETQ. DNA of the CDR3: TGCGCCAGCAGCCCCGGGACAGGGAGTTACCCCTACGAGCAGTACTTC. This sequence encodes CASSPGTGSYPYEQYF.

This chain joins TRBV7-2 and TRBJ1-3, with TRBD1 matching 8 bases. Trimming cost V 4 bases and J 5 bases; bases outside gene matches: 7. Germline V gene lookup returns CDR1 SGHTA and CDR2 FQGNSA. This CDR3 comprises 15 residues. The CDR3 reads CASSSRQGHRNTIYF. The CDR3 DNA reads as TGTGCCAGCAGCTCTAGACAGGGGCACCGAAACACCATATATTTT.

In nucleotides, the CDR3 is TGTGCCAGCAGGACTAGCGGGACTACCTACGAGCAGTACTTC. Its translation is CASRTSGTTYEQYF. The chain joins TRBV27 to TRBJ2-7, with TRBD2 matching over 11 bases. Unmatched junction bases numbered 3, after V lost 6 bases and J lost 2 bases. Germline V gene sequence: CDR1 MNHEY, CDR2 SMNVEV (reference sequence). This CDR3 is built from 14 residues.

This clone was seen once. This chain links TRBV18 with TRBJ2-2; 8 bases are a match to TRBD1. The trim removed 1 base at V and 4 bases at J, leaving 14 bases unmatched. Looked up from germline, CDR1 is KGHSH and CDR2 is LQKENI. The CDR3 is 19 residues long. The CDR3 reads CASSPRNVAETGVTGELFF. As DNA, the CDR3 is TGTGCCAGCTCACCACGAAATGTAGCCGAGACAGGGGTCACCGGGGAGCTGTTTTTT.

V is TRBV19 and J is TRBJ2-3; TRBD2 matches at 12 bases. J gave up 0 bases and V 3 bases, and 7 bases lay outside the gene matches. Germline loops: CDR1 LNHDA, CDR2 SQIVND (reference sequence). This CDR3 region has 18 residues. The CDR3 sequence: CASSMGPTSGSSTDTQYF. DNA of the CDR3: TGTGCCAGTAGTATGGGGCCGACTAGCGGGAGTAGCACAGATACGCAGTATTTT.

This clone was detected a few times. V gene TRBV4-1 combines with J gene TRBJ2-7, with D possibly TRBD2 on 6 matching bases. In germline, CDR1 is MGHRA, CDR2 YSYEKL. Trimming shortened V by 3 bases and J by 2 bases, and 14 bases separated the two germline ends. The CDR3 extends over 15 amino acids. CDR3 DNA: TGCGCCAGCAGCCAGGTCCCTGGCGGGACCTACGAGCAGTACTTC. This translates into CASSQVPGGTYEQYF.

Comment on this clone: At one end, the junction sequence differs from germline, possibly due to a read error. Other DNA sequences in this specimen translate into the identical CDR3. The genes are TRBV7-7 and TRBJ2-1, with 8 bases that match TRBD2. Germline V gene sequence: CDR1 SSHAT, CDR2 FNYEAQ (reference sequence). The CDR3 is 16 amino acids. Written as DNA, the CDR3 is TGTGCTAGCAGCTGGGGCGGGGGGACTTACTACAATGAGCAGTTCTTC. Its protein product is CASSWGGGTYYNEQFF.

The chain is built from TRBV7-2 and TRBJ1-2; weak D call: TRBD1 (5 bases). Trimming shortened V by 1 base and J by 8 bases, and 11 bases separated the two germline ends. Germline V gene lookup returns CDR1 SGHTA and CDR2 FQGNSA. This CDR3 comprises 13 residues. The CDR3 bases are TGTGCCAGCAGCTTAGGAGGGGACCGAGGCTACACCTTC. This encodes CASSLGGDRGYTF.

The rearrangement uses TRBV2 and TRBJ2-7; 7 bases match TRBD1. The V gene's germline CDR1 is SNHLY and CDR2 FYNNEI. V was clipped by 5 bases and J by 0 bases; unmatched bases: 10. This CDR3 spans 16 amino acids. CDR3 residues: CASSYDRVGISYEQYF. DNA of the CDR3: TGTGCCAGCAGTTATGACAGGGTGGGGATCTCCTACGAGCAGTACTTC.

This clone has only one observation. The J gene is TRBJ2-7, the V gene TRBV7-2; 7 nucleotides align to TRBD1. Germline CDR1 is SGHTA and CDR2 is FQGNSA. The CDR3 extends over 14 amino acids. V gave up 4 bases and J gave up 0 bases; unmatched junction bases: 3. The CDR3 is CASSSTGTSYEQYF. CDR3 DNA sequence: TGTGCCAGCAGCTCGACAGGGACCTCCTACGAGCAGTACTTC. The variable domain in full, completed from reference TRBV7-2 and TRBJ2-7, reads GAGVSQSPSNKVTEKGKDVELRCDPISGHTALYWYRQSLGQGLEFLIYFQGNSAPDKSGLPSDRFSAERTGGSVSTLTIQRTQQEDSAVYLCASSSTGTSYEQYFGPGTRLTVT.

The V gene is TRBV5-1, the J gene TRBJ1-1, with D tentatively TRBD1 (5 bases). Trimming pared 4 bases from V and 0 bases from J, leaving 19 bases between. Germline CDR1 and CDR2: SGHRS and YFSETQ. There are 17 residues in the CDR3. This CDR3 reads CASSPGGTGQLNTEAFF. CDR3 in DNA: TGCGCCAGCAGCCCTGGGGGGACGGGCCAACTGAACACTGAAGCTTTCTTT.

The chain joins TRBV6-5 to TRBJ2-5; D perhaps matches TRBD1 (6 bases). The V end lost 6 bases, the J end lost 9 bases, and 17 bases lay between the germline ends. The CDR3 extends over 13 amino acids. Germline V gives CDR1 MNHEY, CDR2 SVGAGI. The CDR3 protein is CASREQGTAAQYF. CDR3 in DNA: TGTGCCAGCAGGGAACAGGGAACGGCGGCCCAGTACTTC.

The chain uses TRBV5-1 and TRBJ1-2, with 9 bases aligning to TRBD1. The ends lost 4 bases at V and 2 bases at J; junction bases unmatched: 9. Germline lookup yields CDR1 SGHRS and CDR2 YFSETQ. This CDR3 has 16 amino acids. The CDR3 protein is CASSPGGTGSNYGYTF. The CDR3 region has the DNA TGCGCCAGCAGCCCCGGAGGGACAGGGTCCAACTATGGCTACACCTTC.